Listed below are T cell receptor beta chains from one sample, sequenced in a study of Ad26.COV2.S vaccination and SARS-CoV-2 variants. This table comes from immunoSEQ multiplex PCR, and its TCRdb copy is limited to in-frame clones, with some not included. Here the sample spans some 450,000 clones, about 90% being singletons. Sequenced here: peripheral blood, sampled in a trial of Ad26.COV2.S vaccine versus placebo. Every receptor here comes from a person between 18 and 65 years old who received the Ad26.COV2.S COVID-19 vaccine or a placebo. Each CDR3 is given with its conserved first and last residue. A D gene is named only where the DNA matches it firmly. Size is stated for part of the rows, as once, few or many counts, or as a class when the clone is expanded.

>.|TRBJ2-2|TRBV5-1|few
CASSWIPDTGELFF
TGCGCCAGCAGCTGGATACCGGACACCGGGGAGCTGTTTTTT
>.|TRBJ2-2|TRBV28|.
CASLAGTRFSNTGELFF
TGTGCCAGCCTTGCGGGAACCCGTTTTTCGAACACCGGGGAGCTGTTTTTT
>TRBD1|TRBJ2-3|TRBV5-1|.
CASSWGQGSTDTQYF
TGCGCCAGCAGCTGGGGACAGGGGAGCACAGATACGCAGTATTTT
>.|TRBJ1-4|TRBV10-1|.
CAGQKATNEKLFF
TGCGCCGGACAAAAAGCAACTAATGAAAAACTGTTTTTT
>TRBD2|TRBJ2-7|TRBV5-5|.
CASSEGLAISSYEQYF
TGTGCCAGCAGCGAGGGACTAGCGATAAGCTCCTACGAGCAGTACTTC
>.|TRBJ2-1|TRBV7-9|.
CASSVDNEQFF
TGTGCCAGCAGTGTCGATAATGAGCAGTTCTTC
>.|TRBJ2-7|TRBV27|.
CATGVSYEQYF
TGTGCCACCGGGGTATCCTACGAGCAGTACTTC
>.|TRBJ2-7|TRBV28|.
CASSSTYEQYF
TGTGCCAGCAGTTCTACTTACGAGCAGTACTTC
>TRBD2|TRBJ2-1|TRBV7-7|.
CASSVLAGGINEQFF
TGTGCCAGCAGCGTGCTAGCGGGAGGTATAAATGAGCAGTTCTTC
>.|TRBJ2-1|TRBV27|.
CASSGAYNEQFF
TGTGCCAGCAGTGGGGCCTACAATGAGCAGTTCTTC
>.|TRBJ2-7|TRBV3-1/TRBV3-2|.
CASSQEGKGLFQGQYF
TGTGCCAGCAGCCAAGAGGGGAAAGGACTTTTTCAAGGGCAGTACTTC
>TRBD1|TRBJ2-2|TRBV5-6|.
CASSSTGTGNTFGELFF
TGTGCCAGCAGCTCGACCGGGACAGGGAATACTTTCGGGGAGCTGTTTTTT
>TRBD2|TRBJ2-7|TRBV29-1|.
CSAAFGRFAYEQYF
TGCAGCGCCGCGTTCGGGAGGTTCGCCTACGAGCAGTACTTC
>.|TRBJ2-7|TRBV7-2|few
CASSLDLPLGEQYF
TGTGCCAGCAGCTTAGATCTCCCCTTAGGGGAGCAGTACTTC
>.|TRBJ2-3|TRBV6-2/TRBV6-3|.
CASSPIKTGDYTDTQYF
TGTGCCAGCAGCCCTATTAAGACAGGGGACTACACAGATACGCAGTATTTT
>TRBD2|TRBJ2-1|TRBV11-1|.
CASSSSGSSYNEQFF
TGTGCCAGCAGCTCTAGCGGAAGCTCCTACAATGAGCAGTTCTTC
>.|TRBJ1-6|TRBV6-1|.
CASSEQERGVPNSPLHF
TGTGCCAGCAGTGAACAGGAAAGGGGGGTTCCGAATTCACCCCTCCACTTT
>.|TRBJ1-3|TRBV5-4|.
CASSGLGDQGSGNTIYF
TGTGCCAGCAGCGGCCTGGGGGACCAGGGCTCTGGAAACACCATATATTTT
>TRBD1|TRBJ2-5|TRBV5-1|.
CASSLDHRGETQYF
TGCGCCAGCAGCTTGGATCACAGGGGGGAGACCCAGTACTTC
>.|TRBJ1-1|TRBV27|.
CASSIFVGDTEAFF
TGTGCCAGCAGTATCTTCGTAGGGGACACTGAAGCTTTCTTT
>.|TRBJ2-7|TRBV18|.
CASSPPIGSPEQYF
TGTGCCAGCTCACCACCCATTGGGTCCCCCGAGCAGTACTTC
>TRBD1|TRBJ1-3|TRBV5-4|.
CASSPRTGEANTIYF
TGTGCCAGCAGCCCGAGGACAGGGGAGGCAAACACCATATATTTT
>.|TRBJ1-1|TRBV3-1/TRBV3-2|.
CASSPTGNTEAFF
TGTGCCAGCAGCCCCACGGGAAACACTGAAGCTTTCTTT
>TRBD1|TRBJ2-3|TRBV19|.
CASSATGAYRQYF
TGTGCCAGTAGTGCGACAGGGGCATATCGGCAGTATTTT
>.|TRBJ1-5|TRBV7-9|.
CASSLGGDTGQPQHF
TGTGCCAGCAGCTTAGGGGGAGATACTGGTCAGCCCCAGCATTTT
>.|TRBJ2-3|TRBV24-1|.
CATSDLVGSTDTQYF
TGTGCCACCAGTGATTTAGTGGGGAGTACAGATACGCAGTATTTT
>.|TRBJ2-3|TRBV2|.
CASSYSGSSTDTQYF
TGTGCCAGCAGCTATAGCGGTTCTAGCACAGATACGCAGTATTTT
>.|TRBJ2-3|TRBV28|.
CASSKSGPSTDTQYF
TGTGCCAGCAGTAAAAGCGGGCCGAGCACAGATACGCAGTATTTT
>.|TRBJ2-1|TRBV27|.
CASSYRDPLHNEQFF
TGTGCCAGCAGTTACCGGGACCCACTCCACAATGAGCAGTTCTTC